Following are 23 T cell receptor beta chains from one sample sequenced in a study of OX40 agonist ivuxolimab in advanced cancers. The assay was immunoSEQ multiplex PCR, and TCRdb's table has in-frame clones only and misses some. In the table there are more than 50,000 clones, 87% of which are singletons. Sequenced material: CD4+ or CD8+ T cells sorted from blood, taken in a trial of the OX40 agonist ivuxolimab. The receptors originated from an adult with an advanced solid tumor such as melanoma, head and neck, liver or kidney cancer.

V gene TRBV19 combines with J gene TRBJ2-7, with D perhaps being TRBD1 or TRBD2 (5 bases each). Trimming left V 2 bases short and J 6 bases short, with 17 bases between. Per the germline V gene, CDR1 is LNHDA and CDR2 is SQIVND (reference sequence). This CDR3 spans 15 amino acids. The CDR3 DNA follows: TGTGCCAGTAGTATACCAGGGAGTAATGGTGGCGAGCAGTACTTC. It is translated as CASSIPGSNGGEQYF.

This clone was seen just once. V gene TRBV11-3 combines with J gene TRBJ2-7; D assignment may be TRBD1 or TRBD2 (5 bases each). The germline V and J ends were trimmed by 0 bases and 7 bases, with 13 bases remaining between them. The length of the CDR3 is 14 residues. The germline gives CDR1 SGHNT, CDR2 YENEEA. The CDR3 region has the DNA TGTGCCAGCAGCTTAGATCCCGGGGCTGGGGAGCAGTACTTC. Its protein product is CASSLDPGAGEQYF.

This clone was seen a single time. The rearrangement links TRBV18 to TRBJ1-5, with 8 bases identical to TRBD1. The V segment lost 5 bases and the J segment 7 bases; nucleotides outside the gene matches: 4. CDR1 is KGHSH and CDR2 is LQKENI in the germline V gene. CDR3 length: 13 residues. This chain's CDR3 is CASSSDREQPQHF. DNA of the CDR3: TGTGCCAGCTCATCGGACAGGGAACAGCCCCAGCATTTT. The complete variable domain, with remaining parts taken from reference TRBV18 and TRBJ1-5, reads NAGVMQNPRHLVRRRGQEARLRCSPMKGHSHVYWYRQLPEEGLKFMVYLQKENIIDESGMPKERFSAEFPKEGPSILRIQQVVRGDSAAYFCASSSDREQPQHFGDGTRLSIL.

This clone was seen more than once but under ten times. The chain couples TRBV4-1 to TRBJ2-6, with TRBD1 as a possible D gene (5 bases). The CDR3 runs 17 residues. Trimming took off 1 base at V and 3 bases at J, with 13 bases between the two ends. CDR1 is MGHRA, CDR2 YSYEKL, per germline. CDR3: CASSQGPQGSGANVLTF. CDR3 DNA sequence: TGCGCCAGCAGCCAAGGACCGCAGGGAAGTGGGGCCAACGTCCTGACTTTC.

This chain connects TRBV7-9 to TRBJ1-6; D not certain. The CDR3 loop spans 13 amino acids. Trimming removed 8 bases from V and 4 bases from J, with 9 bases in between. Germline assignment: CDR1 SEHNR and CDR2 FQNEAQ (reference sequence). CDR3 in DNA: TGTGCCAGCCTGGGAAGTTATAATTCACCCCTCCACTTT. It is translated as CASLGSYNSPLHF.

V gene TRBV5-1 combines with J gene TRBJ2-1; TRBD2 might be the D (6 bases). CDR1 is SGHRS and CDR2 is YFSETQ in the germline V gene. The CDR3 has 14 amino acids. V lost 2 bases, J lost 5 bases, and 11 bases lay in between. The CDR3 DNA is TGCGCCAGCAGCTTCCGGGGGAAGGACAATGAGCAGTTCTTC. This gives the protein CASSFRGKDNEQFF.

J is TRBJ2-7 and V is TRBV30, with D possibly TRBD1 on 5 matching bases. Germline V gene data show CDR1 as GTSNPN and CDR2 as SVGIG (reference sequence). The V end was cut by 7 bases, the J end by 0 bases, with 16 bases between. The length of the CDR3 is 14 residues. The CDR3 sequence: CASTTAKPSYEQYF. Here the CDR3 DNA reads TGTGCCTCCACGACAGCCAAACCCTCCTACGAGCAGTACTTC.

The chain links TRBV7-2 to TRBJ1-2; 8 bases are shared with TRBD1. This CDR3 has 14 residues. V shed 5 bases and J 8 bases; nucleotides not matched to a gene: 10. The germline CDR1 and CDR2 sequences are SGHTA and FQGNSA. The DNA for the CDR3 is TGTGCCAGCAGCCCCCAGACAGGGGCGCAGGGCTACACCTTC. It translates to CASSPQTGAQGYTF.

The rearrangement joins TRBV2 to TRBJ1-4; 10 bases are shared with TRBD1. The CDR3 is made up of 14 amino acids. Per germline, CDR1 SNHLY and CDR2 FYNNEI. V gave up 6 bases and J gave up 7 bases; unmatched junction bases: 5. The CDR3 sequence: CASRGQGIGEKLFF. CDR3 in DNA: TGTGCCAGCAGGGGACAGGGGATAGGTGAAAAACTGTTTTTT.

The CDR3 region has the DNA TGCGCCAGCAGTGAGTCGACGGCTGGGTCCTACGAGCAGTACTTC. Its protein product is CASSESTAGSYEQYF. The chain uses TRBV10-1 and TRBJ2-7; unclear D gene. Germline V gene sequence: CDR1 WNHNN, CDR2 SYGVQD (reference sequence). Trimming left V 0 bases short and J 1 base short, with 10 bases between. This CDR3 has 15 residues.

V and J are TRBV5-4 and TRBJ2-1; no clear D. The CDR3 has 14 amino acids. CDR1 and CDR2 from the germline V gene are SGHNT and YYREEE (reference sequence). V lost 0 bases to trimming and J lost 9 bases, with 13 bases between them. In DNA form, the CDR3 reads TGTGCCAGCAGCTTGGCCGATTCTTGGGGTGAGCAGTTCTTC. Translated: CASSLADSWGEQFF.

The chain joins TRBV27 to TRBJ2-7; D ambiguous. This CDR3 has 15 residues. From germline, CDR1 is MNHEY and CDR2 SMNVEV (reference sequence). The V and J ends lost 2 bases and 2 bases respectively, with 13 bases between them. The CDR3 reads CASSLLLGYTYEQYF. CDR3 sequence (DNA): TGTGCCAGCAGTTTACTGTTGGGATATACCTACGAGCAGTACTTC.

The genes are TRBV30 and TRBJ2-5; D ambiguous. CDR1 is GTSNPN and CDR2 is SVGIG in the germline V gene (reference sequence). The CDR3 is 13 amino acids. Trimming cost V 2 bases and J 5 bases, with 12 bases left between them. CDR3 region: CAWSNKIAETQYF. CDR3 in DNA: TGTGCCTGGAGTAATAAGATTGCGGAGACCCAGTACTTC. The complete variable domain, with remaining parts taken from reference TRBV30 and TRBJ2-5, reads SQTIHQWPATLVQPVGSPLSLECTVEGTSNPNLYWYRQAAGRGLQLLFYSVGIGQISSEVPQNLSASRPQDRQFILSSKKLLLSDSGFYLCAWSNKIAETQYFGPGTRLLVL.

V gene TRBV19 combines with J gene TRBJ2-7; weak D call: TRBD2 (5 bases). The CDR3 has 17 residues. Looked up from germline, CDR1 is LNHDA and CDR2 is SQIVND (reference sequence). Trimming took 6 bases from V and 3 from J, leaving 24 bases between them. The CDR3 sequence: CASSTPVGDPGNYEQYF. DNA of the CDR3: TGTGCCAGTAGCACCCCCGTCGGGGATCCTGGGAACTACGAGCAGTACTTC. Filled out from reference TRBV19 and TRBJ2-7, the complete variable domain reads DGGITQSPKYLFRKEGQNVTLSCEQNLNHDAMYWYRQDPGQGLRLIYYSQIVNDFQKGDIAEGYSVSREKKESFPLTVTSAQKNPTAFYLCASSTPVGDPGNYEQYFGPGTRLTVT.

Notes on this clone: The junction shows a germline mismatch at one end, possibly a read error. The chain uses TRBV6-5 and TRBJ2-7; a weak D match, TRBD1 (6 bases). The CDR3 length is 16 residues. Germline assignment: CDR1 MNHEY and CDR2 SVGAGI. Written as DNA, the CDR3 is TGTGCCAACAGTTACTCGAGAGGGACATTCGTCCACGAGCAGTACTTC. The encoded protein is CANSYSRGTFVHEQYF.

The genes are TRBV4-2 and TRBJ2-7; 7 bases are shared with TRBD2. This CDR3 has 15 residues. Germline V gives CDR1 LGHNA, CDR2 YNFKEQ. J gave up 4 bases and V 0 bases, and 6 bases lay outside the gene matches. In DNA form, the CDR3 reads TGTGCCAGCAGCCAAGATCGGGGGGTCGATTACGAGCAGTACTTC. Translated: CASSQDRGVDYEQYF.

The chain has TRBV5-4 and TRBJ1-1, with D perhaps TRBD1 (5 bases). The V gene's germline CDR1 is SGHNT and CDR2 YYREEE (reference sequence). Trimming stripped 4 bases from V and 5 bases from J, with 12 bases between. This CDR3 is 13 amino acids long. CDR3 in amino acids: CASSEKQVTEAFF. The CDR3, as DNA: TGTGCCAGCAGCGAAAAACAGGTTACTGAAGCTTTCTTT.

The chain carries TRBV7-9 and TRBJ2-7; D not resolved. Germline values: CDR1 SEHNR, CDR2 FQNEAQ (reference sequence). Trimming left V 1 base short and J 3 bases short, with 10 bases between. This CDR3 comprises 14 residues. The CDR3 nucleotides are TGTGCCAGCAGCTTAGGAGCCTATAGCTACGAGCAGTACTTC. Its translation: CASSLGAYSYEQYF.

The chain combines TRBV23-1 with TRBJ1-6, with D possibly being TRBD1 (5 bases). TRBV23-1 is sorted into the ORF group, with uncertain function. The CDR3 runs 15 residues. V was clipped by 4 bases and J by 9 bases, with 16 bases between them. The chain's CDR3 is CASSRDGVRFSPLHF. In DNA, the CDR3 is TGCGCCAGCAGTCGGGACGGGGTGAGGTTTTCACCCCTCCACTTT.

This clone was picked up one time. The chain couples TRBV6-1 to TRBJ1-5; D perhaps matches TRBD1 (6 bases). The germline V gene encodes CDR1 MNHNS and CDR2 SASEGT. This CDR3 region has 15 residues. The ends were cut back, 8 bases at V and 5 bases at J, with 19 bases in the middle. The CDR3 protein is CASRSQGPSYQPQHF. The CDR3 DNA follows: TGTGCCAGCCGGAGCCAGGGGCCATCTTATCAGCCCCAGCATTTT.

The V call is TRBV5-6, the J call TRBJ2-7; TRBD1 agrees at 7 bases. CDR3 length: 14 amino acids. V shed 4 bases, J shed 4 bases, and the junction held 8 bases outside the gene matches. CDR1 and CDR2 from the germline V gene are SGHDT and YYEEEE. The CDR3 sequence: CASSLIRGRYEQYF. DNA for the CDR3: TGTGCCAGCAGCCTGATAAGGGGGCGGTACGAGCAGTACTTC.

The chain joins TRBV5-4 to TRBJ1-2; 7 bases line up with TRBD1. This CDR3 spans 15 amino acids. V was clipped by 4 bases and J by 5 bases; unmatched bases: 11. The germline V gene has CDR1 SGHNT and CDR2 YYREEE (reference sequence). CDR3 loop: CASSPPGGSGYGYTF. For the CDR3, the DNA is TGTGCCAGCAGCCCACCAGGGGGATCGGGGTATGGCTACACCTTC. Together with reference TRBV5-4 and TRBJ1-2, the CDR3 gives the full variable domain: ETGVTQSPTHLIKTRGQQVTLRCSSQSGHNTVSWYQQALGQGPQFIFQYYREEENGRGNFPPRFSGLQFPNYSSELNVNALELDDSALYLCASSPPGGSGYGYTFGSGTRLTVV.

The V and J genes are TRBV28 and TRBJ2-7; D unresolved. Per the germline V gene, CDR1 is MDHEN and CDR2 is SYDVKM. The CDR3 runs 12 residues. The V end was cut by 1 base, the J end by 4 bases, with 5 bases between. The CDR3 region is CASSLSGYEQYF. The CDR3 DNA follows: TGTGCCAGCAGTTTATCCGGGTACGAGCAGTACTTC.